Described below is a single TCR beta chain sequence and its context. This CDR3 is 15 amino acids long. Trimming pared 2 bases from V and 1 base from J, leaving 11 bases between. Germline V CDR1 and CDR2: MNHEY, SVGAGI. These data belong to a study of blood T cell repertoires in COVID-19. Study-wide background: Samples representing acute and convalescent COVID-19 were sourced from the United States, Italy and Spain.

Original methodology: For nucleated cells, counts were estimated from reference gene primer amplification. Profiling relied on immunoSEQ multiplex PCR, and the TCRdb table lists in-frame clones only, not all of them. V and J calls and clone size are copied from that table; D and trimming were computed from the DNA. Here the sample spans approximately 100,000 clones, approximately 88% being singletons. V gene TRBV6-5 combines with J gene TRBJ1-1; no firm D call. The sequence derives from a woman aged 55-75 years with acute or convalescent COVID-19. Material for sequencing was peripheral blood. The CDR3 region has the DNA TGTGCCAGCAGTTACAAGCGCGGGCCGAACACTGAAGCTTTCTTT. It encodes CASSYKRGPNTEAFF.